The 24 T cell receptor beta chains below were found in one sample sequenced in a study of shared clonotypes between healthy human individuals. Profiling relied on immunoSEQ multiplex PCR, and the TCRdb table lists in-frame clones only, not all of them. Of about 2 million clones in the sample, roughly 94% were seen once. Input material: naive CD4+ T cells sorted from blood. Documented subset: CD45RA+ positively selected. The origin of the receptors is a man younger than 30 in good health.

The genes are TRBV9 and TRBJ2-3; D tentatively reads TRBD1 or TRBD2 (5 bases each). The germline CDR1 and CDR2 sequences are SGDLS and YYNGEE. The V and J ends lost 0 bases and 0 bases respectively, with 8 bases between them. CDR3 size: 15 residues. CDR3 sequence reads: CASSVVWGSTDTQYF. For the CDR3, the DNA is TGTGCCAGCAGCGTAGTCTGGGGGAGCACAGATACGCAGTATTTT.

The chain uses TRBV10-3 and TRBJ2-3, with 10 bases aligning to TRBD2. V dropped 6 bases and J dropped 0; count of bases not matched to a gene: 12. The CDR3 runs 18 residues. Germline assignment: CDR1 ENHRY and CDR2 SYGVKD. CDR3: CAIRSPSGGRGSTDTQYF. For the CDR3, the DNA is TGTGCCATCAGAAGCCCTAGCGGGGGTCGAGGTAGCACAGATACGCAGTATTTT.

The CDR3 spells CASRGPGIYEKLFF. Here the CDR3 DNA reads TGTGCCAGCAGGGGTCCTGGGATTTATGAAAAACTGTTTTTT. The chain carries TRBV7-8 and TRBJ1-4; no clear D. CDR1 is SGHVS, CDR2 FQNEAQ, per germline. Trimming left V 6 bases short and J 6 bases short, with 14 bases between. The CDR3 totals 14 residues.

V gene TRBV6-6 combines with J gene TRBJ1-3; D call uncertain. Trimming stripped 5 bases from V and 0 bases from J, with 11 bases between. Germline loops: CDR1 MNHNY, CDR2 SVGAGI (reference sequence). There are 15 residues in the CDR3. The CDR3 region is CASSDRTPSGNTIYF. In DNA form, the CDR3 reads TGTGCCAGCAGTGATAGGACCCCCTCTGGAAACACCATATATTTT.

The rearrangement joins TRBV5-1 to TRBJ1-6, with no clear D. CDR1 and CDR2 from the germline V gene are SGHRS and YFSETQ. The CDR3 consists of 15 residues. Trimming cost V 8 bases and J 8 bases, with 20 bases left between them. The CDR3 DNA reads as TGCGCCAGTTCCGACATACAAGTCCGGGATTCACCCCTCCACTTT. This gives the protein CASSDIQVRDSPLHF.

V gene TRBV5-4 combines with J gene TRBJ1-6; D not resolved. Trimming shortened V by 0 bases and J by 7 bases, and 8 bases separated the two germline ends. Germline lookup yields CDR1 SGHNT and CDR2 YYREEE (reference sequence). The CDR3 extends over 14 amino acids. CDR3 coding DNA: TGTGCCAGCAGCTTGGATGGACTCAATTCACCCCTCCACTTT. Its translation is CASSLDGLNSPLHF.

This chain links TRBV7-9 with TRBJ2-7; TRBD1 matches at 7 bases. J lost 3 bases, V lost 5 bases, and 7 bases had no gene match. Looked up from germline, CDR1 is SEHNR and CDR2 is FQNEAQ (reference sequence). This CDR3 region has 14 residues. This CDR3 reads CASSLPGQSYEQYF. The CDR3 bases are TGTGCCAGCAGCCTACCGGGACAGAGCTACGAGCAGTACTTC.

V gene TRBV5-4 combines with J gene TRBJ1-6; a weak D match, TRBD1 (6 bases). The V and J ends lost 4 bases and 7 bases respectively, with 12 bases between them. The CDR3 spans 14 residues. Germline V CDR1 and CDR2: SGHNT, YYREEE (reference sequence). CDR3 loop: CASSPVGGNSPLHF. For the CDR3, the DNA is TGTGCCAGCAGCCCCGTTGGGGGCAATTCACCCCTCCACTTT.

V and J are TRBV27 and TRBJ2-7; 8 bases align to TRBD2. Germline loops: CDR1 MNHEY, CDR2 SMNVEV (reference sequence). The CDR3 length is 16 residues. With 3 bases clipped from V and 2 bases from J, the junction kept 9 bases outside the gene matches. The CDR3 nucleotides read TGTGCCAGCAGTTTGGAGGGCCCGGGAGGGCCCTACGAGCAGTACTTC. This sequence encodes CASSLEGPGGPYEQYF.

The CDR3 here is CASSLKQHTGELFF. CDR3 nucleotide sequence: TGCGCCAGCAGCCTAAAGCAGCACACCGGGGAGCTGTTTTTT. The rearrangement joins TRBV10-2 to TRBJ2-2; D not certain. CDR3 size: 14 residues. Trimming removed 6 bases at V and 3 bases at J, with 11 bases between. The germline CDR1 and CDR2 sequences are WSHSY and SAAADI.

This rearrangement joins TRBV10-3 to TRBJ2-3; TRBD2 agrees at 16 bases. Germline V gene lookup returns CDR1 ENHRY and CDR2 SYGVKD. With 10 bases clipped from V and 4 bases from J, the junction kept 11 bases outside the gene matches. The CDR3 is 17 amino acids. CDR3 residues: CATRGTSGREFADTQYF. The CDR3 nucleotides read TGTGCCACCAGAGGGACTAGCGGGAGGGAGTTTGCAGATACGCAGTATTTT.

V is TRBV18 and J is TRBJ2-5, with 12 bases fitting TRBD2. The CDR3 runs to 13 residues. V was clipped by 8 bases and J by 5 bases; unmatched bases: 3. Germline-derived CDR1 and CDR2 are KGHSH and LQKENI. CDR3 amino acids: CASHGLAGETQYF. The CDR3 DNA follows: TGTGCCAGCCACGGACTAGCGGGGGAGACCCAGTACTTC.

This clone has just one count. The gene calls are TRBV28 and TRBJ2-4, with TRBD1 as a possible D gene (6 bases). The germline CDR1 and CDR2 sequences are MDHEN and SYDVKM. V was pared by 2 bases and J by 0 bases, with 14 bases between. This CDR3 region has 17 residues. The CDR3 DNA is TGTGCCAGCAGTTTACCCTGGACAGTTAAAGCCAAAAACATTCAGTACTTC. This gives the protein CASSLPWTVKAKNIQYF.

This chain links TRBV5-1 with TRBJ1-3; possible D gene TRBD1, 6 bases. Germline values: CDR1 SGHRS, CDR2 YFSETQ. Trimming left V 7 bases short and J 9 bases short, with 14 bases between. The CDR3 covers 12 residues. The CDR3 nucleotides are TGCGCCAGCGGGACACCAGCAGGCACCATATATTTT. Amino acid sequence: CASGTPAGTIYF.

The chain carries TRBV4-3 and TRBJ1-2; 10 nucleotides align to TRBD1. The CDR3 is 16 residues long. J was trimmed by 8 bases and V by 0 bases; bases with no gene match: 9. Germline V gene data show CDR1 as LGHNA and CDR2 as YSLEER. CDR3 region: CASSQEGPRDRGGYTF. CDR3 nucleotides: TGCGCCAGCAGCCAAGAGGGTCCCCGGGACAGGGGAGGCTACACCTTC.

The rearrangement uses TRBV6-5 and TRBJ1-6; D unclear. Germline lookup yields CDR1 MNHEY and CDR2 SVGAGI. Trimming removed 6 bases at V and 8 bases at J, with 8 bases between. The CDR3 is made up of 12 amino acids. The CDR3 loop is CASRKGDSPLHF. CDR3 coding DNA: TGTGCCAGCAGGAAGGGAGATTCACCCCTCCACTTT.

As concerns this clone: Other DNA sequences in the same sample also yield this CDR3. V and J are TRBV6-5 and TRBJ2-1; no firm D call. From germline, CDR1 is MNHEY and CDR2 SVGAGI. The CDR3 has 12 amino acids. V lost 3 bases, J lost 6 bases, and 6 bases lay in between. This CDR3 is CASSYSGNEQFF. The CDR3, as DNA: TGTGCCAGCAGTTATTCCGGCAATGAGCAGTTCTTC.

The chain couples TRBV18 to TRBJ2-1; D perhaps matches TRBD1 (6 bases). Germline lookup yields CDR1 KGHSH and CDR2 LQKENI. Trimming removed 2 bases from V and 0 bases from J, with 11 bases in between. The CDR3 length is 16 residues. The CDR3 region has the DNA TGTGCCAGCTCACCAATTGCAGGGGACTCCTACAATGAGCAGTTCTTC. It is translated as CASSPIAGDSYNEQFF.

This clone was observed once. V usage is TRBV28 and J usage is TRBJ1-2; D is ambiguous. The CDR3 is 11 amino acids. Germline V lookup: CDR1 MDHEN, CDR2 SYDVKM. Between the trimmed V and J ends, which lost 6 bases and 8 bases, there was a span of 10 bases. CDR3 loop: CASSPRLGYTF. The CDR3, as DNA: TGTGCCAGCAGCCCAAGATTGGGCTACACCTTC.

CDR3 nucleotides: TGTGCCACCCAAATCGGGAGGGGGGACACTGAAGCTTTCTTT. Translation gives CATQIGRGDTEAFF. V and J are TRBV6-1 and TRBJ1-1, with D possibly matching TRBD1 (6 bases). V shed 10 bases and J shed 3 bases, with 18 bases lying between them. The CDR3 covers 14 residues. The germline CDR1 and CDR2 sequences are MNHNS and SASEGT.

V is TRBV5-1 and J is TRBJ2-1; 7 positions match TRBD1. V lost 2 bases to trimming and J lost 3 bases; unmatched junction nucleotides: 5. The CDR3 is 15 amino acids. Germline V gives CDR1 SGHRS, CDR2 YFSETQ. The CDR3 loop reads CASSLGQDLYNEQFF. The DNA for the CDR3 is TGCGCCAGCAGCTTAGGACAGGACCTCTACAATGAGCAGTTCTTC.

This chain uses TRBV6-1 with TRBJ1-1; perhaps TRBD1 as D (5 bases). Looked up from germline, CDR1 is MNHNS and CDR2 is SASEGT. The CDR3 spans 12 residues. Deletions cut 7 bases from V and 8 bases from J, with 14 bases between. This CDR3 is CASIRLTGEAFF. The CDR3 bases are TGTGCCAGCATCCGGCTAACAGGAGAAGCTTTCTTT.

This clone was recorded once. The chain uses TRBV5-4 and TRBJ1-5; TRBD1 is a possible D gene (5 bases). CDR3 length: 13 residues. Looked up from germline, CDR1 is SGHNT and CDR2 is YYREEE (reference sequence). Trimming took 1 base from V and 4 from J, leaving 6 bases between them. CDR3: CASSLSGNQPQHF. For the CDR3, the DNA is TGTGCCAGCAGCTTGTCAGGGAATCAGCCCCAGCATTTT. The whole variable domain, filled in from reference TRBV5-4 and TRBJ1-5, reads ETGVTQSPTHLIKTRGQQVTLRCSSQSGHNTVSWYQQALGQGPQFIFQYYREEENGRGNFPPRFSGLQFPNYSSELNVNALELDDSALYLCASSLSGNQPQHFGDGTRLSIL.

The chain recombines TRBV27 with TRBJ1-4, with D unresolved. CDR3 length equals 13 residues. V lost 2 bases, J lost 6 bases, and 7 bases lay in between. Germline V CDR1 and CDR2: MNHEY, SMNVEV (reference sequence). The CDR3 sequence is CASSLSMYEKLFF. Here the CDR3 DNA reads TGTGCCAGCAGTTTAAGCATGTATGAAAAACTGTTTTTT.